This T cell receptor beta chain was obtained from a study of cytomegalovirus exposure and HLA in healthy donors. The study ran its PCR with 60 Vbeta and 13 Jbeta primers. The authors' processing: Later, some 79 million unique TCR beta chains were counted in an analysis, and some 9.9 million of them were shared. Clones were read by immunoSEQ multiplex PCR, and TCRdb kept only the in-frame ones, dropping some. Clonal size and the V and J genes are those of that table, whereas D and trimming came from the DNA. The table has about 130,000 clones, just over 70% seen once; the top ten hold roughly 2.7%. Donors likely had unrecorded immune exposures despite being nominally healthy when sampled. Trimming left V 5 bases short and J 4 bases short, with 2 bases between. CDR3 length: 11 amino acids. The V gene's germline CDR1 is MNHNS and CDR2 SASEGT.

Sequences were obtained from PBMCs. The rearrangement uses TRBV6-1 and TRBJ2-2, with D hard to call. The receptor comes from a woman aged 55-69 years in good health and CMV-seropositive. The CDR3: CASSRTGELFF. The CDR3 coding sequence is TGTGCCAGCAGTCGCACCGGGGAGCTGTTTTTT.